This T cell receptor (beta chain) was captured in a study of T cell changes during pregnancy in multiple sclerosis. Concerning this clone itself: The same CDR3 also results from other DNA sequences found in this sample.

Germline CDR1 is SGHRS and CDR2 is YFSETQ. The trim removed 0 bases at V and 2 bases at J, leaving 7 bases unmatched. This CDR3 is built from 16 residues. Sequencing used immunoSEQ multiplex PCR; TCRdb keeps in-frame clones, though not all of them. Here the sample spans about 70,000 clones, approximately 91% being singletons. This TCR was sampled from a female donor with multiple sclerosis, enrolled in a pregnancy study. Sequenced material: CD4+ T cells from peripheral blood mononuclear cells, taken after pregnancy. V gene TRBV5-1 combines with J gene TRBJ2-5; TRBD2 aligns across 7 bases. The CDR3 DNA reads as TGCGCCAGCAGCTTGGCCGGCGCTAGCGGACAAGAGACCCAGTACTTC. Translating it yields CASSLAGASGQETQYF.